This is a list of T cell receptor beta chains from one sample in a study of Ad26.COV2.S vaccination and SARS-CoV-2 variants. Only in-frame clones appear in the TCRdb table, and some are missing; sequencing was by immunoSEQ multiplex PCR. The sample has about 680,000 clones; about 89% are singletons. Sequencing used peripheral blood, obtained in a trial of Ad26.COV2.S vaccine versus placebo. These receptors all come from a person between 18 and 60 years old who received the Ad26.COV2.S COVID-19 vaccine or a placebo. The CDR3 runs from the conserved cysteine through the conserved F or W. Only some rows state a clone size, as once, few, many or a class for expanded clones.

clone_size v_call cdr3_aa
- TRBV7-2 CASSLQGALPGDTQYF
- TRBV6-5 CASSYLGLSSYEQYF
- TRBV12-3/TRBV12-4 CASTQGQGDGYTF
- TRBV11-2 CASRRDILPYNTGELFF
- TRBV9 CATTDVRGTEAFF
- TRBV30 CACGGKRDKSQETQYF
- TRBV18 CASSLNVAGSSYEQYF
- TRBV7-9 CASSLGGAANYGYTF
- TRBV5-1 CASSMGQGSYNEQFF
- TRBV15 CATSRDMLREKGYEQYF
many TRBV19 CAAGGGYSNQPQHF
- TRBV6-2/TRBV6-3 CASSYRNSYEQYF
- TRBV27 CASSSGGPYNEQFF
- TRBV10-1 CASNDRYQETQYF
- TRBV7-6 CASSFTSGGPSADTQYF
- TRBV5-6 CASSLSGGRNQPQHF
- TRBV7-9 CASRTNGPYEQYF
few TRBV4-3 CASSHDLGQNYEQYF
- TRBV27 CASSDSQHYEQYF
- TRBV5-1 CASSLVPGRDEQFF
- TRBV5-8 CASSWTGGIYEQYF
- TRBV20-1 CSASGQAPGANVLTF
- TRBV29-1 CSAEKKGYTGELFF
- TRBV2 CASSGAGGLAGANVLTF
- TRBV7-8 CASSLYETGTDTQYF
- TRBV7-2 CASSLTGSSYNSPLHF
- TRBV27 CASSLGRVSEQFF
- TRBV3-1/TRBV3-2 CASSQVVNTGELFF
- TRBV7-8 CASSLTRWTSTDTQYF
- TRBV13 CASSEMTAADTEAFF
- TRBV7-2 CASSLDWGLSYGYTF
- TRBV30 CAWTSGRNEQFF
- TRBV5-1 CASSLALARKGYNEQFF
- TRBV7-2 CASSWTGYSNQPQHF
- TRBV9 CASSTGTALPADTQYF
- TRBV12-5 CASSPGQGYTQYF
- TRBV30 CAWSGVGAEKLFF
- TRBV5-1 CASSLVGTATNEKLFF
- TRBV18 CASSTTGGETQYF